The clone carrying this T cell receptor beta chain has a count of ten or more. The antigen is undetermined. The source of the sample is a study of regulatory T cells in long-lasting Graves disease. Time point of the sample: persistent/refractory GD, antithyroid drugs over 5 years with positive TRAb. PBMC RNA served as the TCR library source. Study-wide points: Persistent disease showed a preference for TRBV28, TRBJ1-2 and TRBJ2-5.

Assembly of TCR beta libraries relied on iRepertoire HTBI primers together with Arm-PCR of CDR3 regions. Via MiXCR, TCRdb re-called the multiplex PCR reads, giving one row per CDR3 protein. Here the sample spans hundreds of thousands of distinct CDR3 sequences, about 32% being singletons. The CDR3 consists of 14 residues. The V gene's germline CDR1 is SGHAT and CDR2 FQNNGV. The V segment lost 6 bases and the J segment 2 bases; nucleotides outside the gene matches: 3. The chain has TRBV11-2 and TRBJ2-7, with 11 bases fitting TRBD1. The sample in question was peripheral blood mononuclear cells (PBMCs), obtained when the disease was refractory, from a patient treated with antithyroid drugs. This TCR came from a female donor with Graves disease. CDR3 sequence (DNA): TGTGCCAGCAGTGGGGACAGGGGGGCCTACGAGCAGTACTTC. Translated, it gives CASSGDRGAYEQYF. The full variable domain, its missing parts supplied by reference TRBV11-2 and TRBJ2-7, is EAGVAQSPRYKIIEKRQSVAFWCNPISGHATLYWYQQILGQGPKLLIQFQNNGVVDDSQLPKDRFSAERLKGVDSTLKIQPAKLEDSAVYLCASSGDRGAYEQYFGPGTRLTVT.